The entry below describes one T cell receptor beta chain. Its specificity is unknown. The sample originates from a study of cytomegalovirus exposure and HLA in healthy donors. Whole-study results and caveats: Association of under 20,000 TCR beta sequences with HLA alleles was found at 0.05 false discovery rate in a later analysis. As a later analysis revealed, most CMV-associated TCR beta chains appeared HLA-restricted.

This CDR3 has 14 amino acids. V dropped 3 bases and J dropped 0 bases, with 8 bases sitting between them. Germline CDR1 reads KGHSH; CDR2 reads LQKENI. Primers for the PCR totalled 60 Vbeta and 13 Jbeta. Some clones are missing from TCRdb's copy, which holds only in-frame ones; the method was immunoSEQ multiplex PCR. The sample has 97,000 or so clones; around four fifths are singletons. The rearrangement joins TRBV18 to TRBJ1-2; D ambiguous. Material for sequencing was PBMCs. The receptor was isolated from a man aged 40-50 years in good health and CMV-seronegative. As DNA, the CDR3 is TGTGCCAGCTCACCTGCCGGGACTAACTATGGCTACACCTTC. It encodes CASSPAGTNYGYTF.